The rows below give T cell receptor beta chains drawn from one sample of a study of blood T cell repertoires in COVID-19. TCRdb's copy holds only in-frame clones and misses some; the assay was immunoSEQ multiplex PCR. Of a few hundred thousand clones in the sample, approximately 81% are singletons; the top ten hold around 2.9%. Specimen: peripheral blood. Receptors originate from a woman between 18 and 30 years old with acute or convalescent COVID-19. The CDR3 runs from the conserved cysteine through the conserved F or W. A D gene is named only where the DNA matches it firmly. Expanded clones get a size class; other rows say once, few or many, or leave the size out.

J,D,V,size,DNA,CDR3
TRBJ2-5,TRBD1,TRBV19,once,TGTGCCAGTAGCGCAGGGGGAACACTCGAGACCCAGTACTTC,CASSAGGTLETQYF
TRBJ2-3,TRBD2,TRBV2,.,TGTGCCAGCAGTGCTGAGACTAGCGCGCTTTTGACGCAGTATTTT,CASSAETSALLTQYF
TRBJ2-3,TRBD2,TRBV2,.,TGTGCCAGCAGTGTCCGTCTAGCTAGCGGAGATACGCAGTATTTT,CASSVRLASGDTQYF
TRBJ2-7,TRBD1,TRBV4-3,.,TGCGCCAGCAGCCAAGAGGCCGGGACAGGGTCTTCCTACGAGCAGTACTTC,CASSQEAGTGSSYEQYF
TRBJ2-3,TRBD1,TRBV7-8,.,TGTGCCAGCAGCCGAGGGGGACAGGGGTACACAGATACGCAGTATTTT,CASSRGGQGYTDTQYF
TRBJ1-2,.,TRBV7-2,.,TGTGCCAGCAGCCCAATGGAGGGTACCGGCTACACCTTC,CASSPMEGTGYTF
TRBJ1-5,.,TRBV10-2,.,TGCGCCAGCAGTCGACAGGAAAATCAGCCCCAGCATTTT,CASSRQENQPQHF
TRBJ1-5,.,TRBV28,.,.,CASSLEREGGNQPQHF
TRBJ2-5,.,TRBV28,.,TGTGCCAGCAGAGTAGCACCCCTAGAGACCCAGTACTTC,CASRVAPLETQYF
TRBJ1-2,.,TRBV6-1,.,TGTGCCAGCAGTGAAGCGGTAGGGAGCTCTAACTATGGCTACACCTTC,CASSEAVGSSNYGYTF
TRBJ2-7,.,TRBV4-1,.,TGCGCCAGCAGCCAAGCGGCGGGGCAGTCCTACGAGCAGTACTTC,CASSQAAGQSYEQYF
TRBJ2-5,TRBD1,TRBV11-1,.,TGTGCCAGCGGGGACAGGGGCTGGGAGACCCAGTACTTC,CASGDRGWETQYF
TRBJ2-5,TRBD2,TRBV7-9,.,TGTGCCAGCAGCGGCGGACTAGCAGAGACCCAGTACTTC,CASSGGLAETQYF
TRBJ1-4,TRBD1,TRBV4-1,.,TGCGCCAGCAGCCCGGACCGGGACAGCAATGAAAAACTGTTTTTT,CASSPDRDSNEKLFF
TRBJ2-7,TRBD2,TRBV7-9,.,TGTGCCAGCAGCTCGACTAGCGCCTACGAGCAGTACTTC,CASSSTSAYEQYF
TRBJ2-1,.,TRBV7-2,.,TGTGCCAGCAGCTCCGGGAGATTAGATGAGCAGTTCTTC,CASSSGRLDEQFF
TRBJ1-1,.,TRBV5-1,.,TGCGCCAGCAGCTCCAACAGGGTCAATGAAGCTTTCTTT,CASSSNRVNEAFF
TRBJ2-7,TRBD2,TRBV10-3,.,TGTGCCATCAGTGAGTCGCCGGGACTAGGCTCCGACGAGCAGTACTTC,CAISESPGLGSDEQYF
TRBJ1-6,TRBD1,TRBV13,.,TGTGCCAGCAGCCCGTCGGGGACAGACCCAAATTCACCCCTCCACTTT,CASSPSGTDPNSPLHF
TRBJ1-1,.,TRBV30,.,TGTGCCTGGAGTTCCCCGTGGACAAGAGGTGAAGCTTTCTTT,CAWSSPWTRGEAFF
TRBJ1-4,.,TRBV10-2,.,TGCGCCAGCAGCTACACGACAGGTAGTGAAAAACTGTTTTTT,CASSYTTGSEKLFF
TRBJ1-2,.,TRBV19,.,TGTGCCAGTAGACCGACAGGACCAACTACTAACTATGGCTACACCTTC,CASRPTGPTTNYGYTF
TRBJ2-5,.,TRBV21-1,.,TGTGCCAGCAGCAAGGGGGGGGATCGAGGGATGGGAGAGACCCAGTACTTC,CASSKGGDRGMGETQYF
TRBJ1-5,TRBD1,TRBV28,.,TGTGCCAGCAGTCCCTGGGACAGGAATCAGCCCCAGCATTTT,CASSPWDRNQPQHF
TRBJ2-7,.,TRBV25-1,few,TGTGCCAGCAGCGGACAGTTCTACGAGCAGTACTTC,CASSGQFYEQYF
TRBJ1-6,TRBD1,TRBV19,.,TGTGCCAGTATGCCGGGACAGTATAATTCACCCCTCCACTTT,CASMPGQYNSPLHF
TRBJ2-2,TRBD2,TRBV13,.,TGTGCCAGCAGCACTGGACTAGCGGGAGTGTCCGGGGAGCTGTTTTTT,CASSTGLAGVSGELFF
TRBJ2-1,TRBD2,TRBV19,.,TGTGCCAGTAGTATCATGACTAGCGGGAGGAATGAGCAGTTCTTC,CASSIMTSGRNEQFF
TRBJ1-1,.,TRBV10-2,.,TGCGCCAGCAGTGGAGAGGGTTCCGAAGCTTTCTTT,CASSGEGSEAFF
TRBJ1-3,.,TRBV10-3,.,TGTGCCATCAGTACAACAGCGGACCCTCCTGGAAACACCATATATTTT,CAISTTADPPGNTIYF
TRBJ2-2,.,TRBV7-2,.,TGTGCCAGCAGCTTCCCGGGCGGGGAGCTGTTTTTT,CASSFPGGELFF
TRBJ1-2,TRBD1,TRBV28,.,TGTGCCAGCACCGCGACAGGGGACTACTATGGCTACACCTTC,CASTATGDYYGYTF
TRBJ2-7,TRBD2,TRBV6-6,.,TGTGCCAGCAGCCCCAAGAGGACTAGCGGCTACGAGCAGTACTTC,CASSPKRTSGYEQYF
TRBJ2-2,.,TRBV6-5,.,TGTGCCAGCAGCACGTACAGTTGGGCCGGGGAGCTGTTTTTT,CASSTYSWAGELFF
TRBJ1-4,TRBD1,TRBV28,.,TGTGCCAGCAGCGTAACAGGGGCAGGAGAAAAACTGTTTTTT,CASSVTGAGEKLFF
TRBJ2-3,TRBD2,TRBV28,few,TGTGCCAGCAGTTCCGGGACTAGGACAGATACGCAGTATTTT,CASSSGTRTDTQYF
TRBJ2-7,TRBD2,TRBV6-4,.,TGTGCCAGCAGCTTAGATTGCGGGAGGGCCTGCGAGCAGTACTTC,CASSLDCGRACEQYF
TRBJ2-1,TRBD2,TRBV2,.,TGTGCCAGCAGTGAATTAGCGTGGCTAGCGGGAGGCAATGAGCAGTTCTTC,CASSELAWLAGGNEQFF
TRBJ1-2,.,TRBV2,.,TGTGCCAGACATACATCGTATGGCTACACCTTC,CARHTSYGYTF
TRBJ2-1,TRBD2,TRBV10-1,.,TGCGCCAGCAGCCGACTAGCGGGGGCTGGGGAGCAGTTCTTC,CASSRLAGAGEQFF
TRBJ1-6,TRBD1,TRBV29-1,.,TGCAGCGTTGTCACAGGGGAAGGTTCACCCCTCCACTTT,CSVVTGEGSPLHF
TRBJ1-6,.,TRBV3-1/TRBV3-2,few,TGTGCCAGCAGCCGGAAGAGGGAGTTTAATTCACCCCTCCACTTT,CASSRKREFNSPLHF
TRBJ2-1,.,TRBV7-9,.,TGTGCCAGCAGCTTAGGAAGAGATGAGCAGTTCTTC,CASSLGRDEQFF
TRBJ2-1,TRBD2,TRBV7-9,.,TGTGCCAGCAGCCAGCCCGGGACTAGCGACCCCCTTCGCAGTGAGCAGTTCTTC,CASSQPGTSDPLRSEQFF
TRBJ1-6,TRBD1,TRBV19,.,TGTGCCAGTAGTCCCGACAGGGTGGGCGCGGGTTCACCCCTCCACTTT,CASSPDRVGAGSPLHF
TRBJ2-3,TRBD2,TRBV5-4,.,TGTGCCAGCAGCTTTAGCGGGAGTCCAGGTACGCAGTATTTT,CASSFSGSPGTQYF
TRBJ1-3,.,TRBV9,.,TGTGCCAGCAGCGTAGGGGAATTCACGGGGGGAAACACCATATATTTT,CASSVGEFTGGNTIYF
TRBJ1-1,.,TRBV29-1,.,TGCAGCGTCCGCCCCTGGGGAGGGGTGGACACTGAAGCTTTCTTT,CSVRPWGGVDTEAFF
TRBJ1-2,.,TRBV12-3/TRBV12-4,.,TGTGCCAGCAGAAGGACAGCCAGCTATGGCTACACCTTC,CASRRTASYGYTF
TRBJ2-1,.,TRBV30,.,TGTGCCTGGGTCCGGGACTTCAATGAGCAGTTCTTC,CAWVRDFNEQFF
TRBJ1-3,TRBD1,TRBV2,.,TGTGCCAGCAGCACCCAGGGGGCCCGGGACAACACCATATATTTT,CASSTQGARDNTIYF
TRBJ2-7,.,TRBV5-5,.,TGTGCCAGCAGCCCCGTTACAGAGAACACCTACGAGCAGTACTTC,CASSPVTENTYEQYF
TRBJ1-1,.,TRBV19,few,TGTGCCAGTGTGAGAACTGAAGCTTTCTTT,CASVRTEAFF
TRBJ2-1,.,TRBV10-3,.,TGTGCCATCAGTGAGTCTGCTGGAGTAGCGGCTTACAATGAGCAGTTCTTC,CAISESAGVAAYNEQFF
TRBJ1-2,.,TRBV7-2,once,TGTGCCAGCAGCTCAAGTGGTGGGCTGACAGGCAACTATGGCTACACCTTC,CASSSSGGLTGNYGYTF
TRBJ2-7,TRBD2,TRBV6-5,.,TGTGCCAGCAGGGTAGCGGGAAGGCAGTACTTC,CASRVAGRQYF